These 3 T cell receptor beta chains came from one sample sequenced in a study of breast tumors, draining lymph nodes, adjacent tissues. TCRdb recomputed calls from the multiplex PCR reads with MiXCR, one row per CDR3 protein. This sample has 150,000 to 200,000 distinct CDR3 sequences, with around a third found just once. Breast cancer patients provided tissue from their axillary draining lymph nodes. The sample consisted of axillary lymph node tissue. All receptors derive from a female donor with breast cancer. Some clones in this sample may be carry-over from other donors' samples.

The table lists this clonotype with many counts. CDR3 amino acids: CASSLVYGEGQAYEQYF. In nucleotides, the CDR3 is TGTGCCAGCAGCTTAGTATATGGGGAGGGACAGGCCTACGAGCAGTACTTC. This sequence joins TRBV7-9 and TRBJ2-7, with a tentative D call TRBD1 (8 bases). V was cut by 1 base and J by 2 bases, with 18 bases left in between. The CDR3 length is 17 residues. Germline assignment: CDR1 SEHNR and CDR2 FQNEAQ (reference sequence). Full variable domain (outside the CDR3, taken from reference TRBV7-9 and TRBJ2-7): DTGVSQNPRHKITKRGQNVTFRCDPISEHNRLYWYRQTLGQGPEFLTYFQNEAQLEKSRLLSDRFSAERPKGSFSTLEIQRTEQGDSAMYLCASSLVYGEGQAYEQYFGPGTRLTVT.

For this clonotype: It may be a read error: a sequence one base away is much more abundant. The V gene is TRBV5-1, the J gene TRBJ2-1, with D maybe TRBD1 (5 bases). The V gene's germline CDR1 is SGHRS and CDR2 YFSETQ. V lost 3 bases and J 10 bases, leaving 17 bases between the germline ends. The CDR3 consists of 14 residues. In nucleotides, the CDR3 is TGCGCCAGCAGCTCCTATGAAACAGGCTACGAGCAGTTCTTC. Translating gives CASSSYETGYEQFF.

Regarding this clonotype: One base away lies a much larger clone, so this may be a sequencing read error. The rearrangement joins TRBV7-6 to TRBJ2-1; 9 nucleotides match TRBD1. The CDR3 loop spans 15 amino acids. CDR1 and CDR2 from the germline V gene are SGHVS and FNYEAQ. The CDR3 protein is CASSSQDRGHNEQLF. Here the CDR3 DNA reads TGTGCCAGCAGCTCACAGGACAGGGGCCACAATGAGCAGCTCTTC.